Each of the 25 T cell receptor beta chains below was sequenced from the same sample in a study of technical replicates of blood from a handful of donors. Generated by immunoSEQ multiplex PCR, the TCRdb table keeps only in-frame clones and is missing some. This table holds fewer than 85,000 clones, 90% found once. The sequenced sample consisted of PBMCs. The receptors derive from a human donor in good health. Some clones in this sample may be carry-over from other donors' samples.

The CDR3 nucleotides read TGTGCCACCCTAGGCAGCTATGGCTACACCTTC. Its translation is CATLGSYGYTF. The chain combines TRBV6-5 with TRBJ1-2; D unclear. From germline, CDR1 is MNHEY and CDR2 SVGAGI. This CDR3 is built from 11 residues. V lost 10 bases, J lost 4 bases, and 10 bases lay in between.

V usage is TRBV2 and J usage is TRBJ1-4, with a possible D match to TRBD1 (5 bases). V lost 6 bases and J 4 bases, leaving 12 bases between the germline ends. Germline V gives CDR1 SNHLY, CDR2 FYNNEI. CDR3 length: 14 amino acids. CDR3 bases: TGTGCCAGCAGGGTGACAGTCCTTAATGAAAAACTGTTTTTT. Residues: CASRVTVLNEKLFF. The variable domain in full, with the rest retrieved from reference TRBV2 and TRBJ1-4, is EPEVTQTPSHQVTQMGQEVILRCVPISNHLYFYWYRQILGQKVEFLVSFYNNEISEKSEIFDDQFSVERPDGSNFTLKIRSTKLEDSAMYFCASRVTVLNEKLFFGSGTQLSVL.

This clone was observed once. This chain connects TRBV11-2 to TRBJ2-7; TRBD1 matches 10 bases. Germline V CDR1 and CDR2: SGHAT, FQNNGV. With 6 bases clipped from V and 7 bases from J, the junction kept 6 bases outside the gene matches. CDR3 length: 13 residues. The CDR3 DNA reads TGTGCCAGCAGTCGACAGGGGGCTGGAGAGCAGTACTTC. Residues: CASSRQGAGEQYF.

This clone was counted once. The CDR3 DNA sequence: TGTGCCATCAGTCAGGGACAGGGGAATGGCTACACCTTC. This encodes CAISQGQGNGYTF. V and J are TRBV10-3 and TRBJ1-2, with 10 bases lining up with TRBD1. CDR3 length: 13 residues. After removal of 5 bases from V and 6 bases from J, the junction contained 3 bases not matched to a gene. Per the germline V gene, CDR1 is ENHRY and CDR2 is SYGVKD.

The gene calls are TRBV7-3 and TRBJ2-5; D is unresolved. The germline V and J ends were trimmed by 4 bases and 7 bases, with 16 bases remaining between them. Germline V gene data show CDR1 as SGHTA and CDR2 as FQGTGA. The CDR3 has 14 amino acids. This chain's CDR3 is CASSSVRWSATQYF. For the CDR3, the DNA is TGTGCCAGCAGCTCTGTGAGGTGGTCCGCGACCCAGTACTTC.

The rearrangement joins TRBV6-5 to TRBJ1-4, with 7 bases matching TRBD1. The CDR3 sequence is 14 residues long. Per the germline V gene, CDR1 is MNHEY and CDR2 is SVGAGI. The ends lost 7 bases at V and 8 bases at J; junction bases unmatched: 10. The DNA for the CDR3 is TGTGCCAGCACCCAGACAGGGAGGAGCGAAAAACTGTTTTTT. Encoded protein: CASTQTGRSEKLFF.

This clone was seen only a few times. The chain employs TRBV7-9 and TRBJ1-2; D may be TRBD1 (5 bases). Trimming removed 3 bases at V and 2 bases at J, with 7 bases between. This CDR3 contains 13 residues. Germline-derived CDR1 and CDR2 are SEHNR and FQNEAQ (reference sequence). The CDR3 loop reads CASSFDSNYGYTF. The CDR3 bases are TGTGCCAGCAGCTTCGACAGCAACTATGGCTACACCTTC.

The rearrangement uses TRBV11-3 and TRBJ2-7; 8 bases agree with TRBD1. The CDR3 has 15 residues. Germline V gives CDR1 SGHNT, CDR2 YENEEA. J lost 1 base, V lost 6 bases, and 8 bases had no gene match. The CDR3: CASSSGQGPSYEQYF. In nucleotides, the CDR3 is TGTGCCAGCAGTTCCGGACAGGGTCCTTCCTACGAGCAGTACTTC.

This chain joins TRBV5-6 and TRBJ2-1; 9 positions match TRBD1. The CDR3 runs 15 residues. V lost 2 bases to trimming and J lost 2 bases; unmatched junction nucleotides: 2. Germline V gives CDR1 SGHDT, CDR2 YYEEEE. In nucleotides, the CDR3 is TGTGCCAGCAGCTTTGGACAGGGGCCCTACAATGAGCAGTTCTTC. As protein: CASSFGQGPYNEQFF.

This clone was counted between two and nine times. The V call is TRBV9, the J call TRBJ1-1; 7 nucleotides agree with TRBD1. The CDR3 length is 14 residues. The V gene end was trimmed by 4 bases and the J gene end by 4 bases; junction bases not matched to a gene: 7. CDR1 SGDLS and CDR2 YYNGEE come from the germline V gene. CDR3 residues: CASSRTTGITEAFF. In nucleotides, the CDR3 is TGTGCCAGCAGCCGAACGACAGGGATCACTGAAGCTTTCTTT. The full variable domain, in which reference TRBV9 and TRBJ1-1 provide the parts outside the CDR3, is DSGVTQTPKHLITATGQRVTLRCSPRSGDLSVYWYQQSLDQGLQFLIQYYNGEERAKGNILERFSAQQFPDLHSELNLSSLELGDSALYFCASSRTTGITEAFFGQGTRLTVV.

This chain's CDR3 is CASSLGSGMNTGELFF. The CDR3 nucleotides read TGTGCCAGCAGCTTGGGAAGCGGGATGAACACCGGGGAGCTGTTTTTT. V usage is TRBV5-5 and J usage is TRBJ2-2, with 7 positions matching TRBD2. The V and J ends lost 0 bases and 1 base, in that order; junction bases with no gene match: 3. This CDR3 spans 16 amino acids. Germline V CDR1 and CDR2: SGHKS, YYEKEE (reference sequence).

The J gene is TRBJ2-4, the V gene TRBV9; possibly TRBD2 for D (7 bases). The ends were cut back, 0 bases at V and 3 bases at J, with 16 bases in the middle. The germline gives CDR1 SGDLS, CDR2 YYNGEE. This CDR3 is 17 amino acids long. CDR3 amino acids: CASSVGGEGVFKNIQYF. The CDR3 DNA follows: TGTGCCAGCAGCGTAGGAGGGGAGGGGGTCTTCAAAAACATTCAGTACTTC. Complete variable domain (other parts from reference TRBV9 and TRBJ2-4): DSGVTQTPKHLITATGQRVTLRCSPRSGDLSVYWYQQSLDQGLQFLIQYYNGEERAKGNILERFSAQQFPDLHSELNLSSLELGDSALYFCASSVGGEGVFKNIQYFGAGTRLSVL.

The chain recombines TRBV29-1 with TRBJ2-5, with TRBD1 as a possible D gene (8 bases). Germline CDR1 SQVTM, CDR2 ANQGSEA. V shed 5 bases and J shed 2 bases, with 15 bases lying between them. There are 14 residues in the CDR3. The CDR3 region is CSVNRGGRQETQYF. The CDR3 bases are TGCAGCGTTAACAGGGGGGGGAGGCAAGAGACCCAGTACTTC.

The table lists this clone with a count of one. The rearrangement uses TRBV7-2 and TRBJ1-6; 7 positions match TRBD1. The CDR3 has 15 residues. J was trimmed by 6 bases and V by 2 bases; bases with no gene match: 4. CDR1 SGHTA and CDR2 FQGNSA come from the germline V gene. For the CDR3, the DNA is TGTGCCAGCAGCTTAATGGGACAGAGTAATTCACCCCTCCACTTT. Its protein product is CASSLMGQSNSPLHF.

The chain uses TRBV30 and TRBJ2-5; 11 nucleotides align to TRBD2. The CDR3 covers 15 residues. Trimming removed 3 bases from V and 5 bases from J; junction bases left unmatched: 8. Germline V gene data show CDR1 as GTSNPN and CDR2 as SVGIG (reference sequence). The CDR3 nucleotides are TGTGCCTGGAGCCCCACGGCTAGCGGGAGGGAGACCCAGTACTTC. Protein sequence: CAWSPTASGRETQYF.

CDR3 nucleotides: TGTGCCAGCAGCGACTCCTCACCCACAGGGGGTATCTATGGCTACACCTTC. The encoded protein is CASSDSSPTGGIYGYTF. The chain recombines TRBV7-9 with TRBJ1-2; 8 nucleotides line up with TRBD1. The CDR3 contains 17 residues. V was pared by 5 bases and J by 4 bases, with 15 bases of the junction left unmatched. The germline V gene has CDR1 SEHNR and CDR2 FQNEAQ (reference sequence).

J is TRBJ2-5 and V is TRBV14; tentative D call: TRBD2 (8 bases). CDR3 length: 20 residues. Looked up from germline, CDR1 is SGHDN and CDR2 is FVKESK. Trimming removed 3 bases at V and 1 base at J, with 27 bases between. CDR3 amino acids: CASSHSVFGRGPRAQETQYF. The CDR3 DNA sequence: TGTGCCAGCAGCCATTCGGTATTCGGGAGGGGGCCAAGAGCCCAAGAGACCCAGTACTTC.

The chain employs TRBV27 and TRBJ1-2; TRBD1 agrees at 7 bases. After removal of 5 bases from V and 4 bases from J, the junction contained 10 bases not matched to a gene. Germline CDR1 is MNHEY and CDR2 is SMNVEV (reference sequence). The CDR3 has 15 residues. The CDR3 nucleotides read TGTGCCAGCAGTCCCCTAGGGGGACAGTTCTATGGCTACACCTTC. It is translated as CASSPLGGQFYGYTF.

This chain joins TRBV5-8 and TRBJ1-2, with D perhaps matching TRBD1 (5 bases). Germline loops: CDR1 SGHTS, CDR2 YDEGEE. V gave up 1 base and J gave up 7 bases, with 8 bases separating them. CDR3 length: 12 residues. The DNA of the CDR3 is TGTGCCAGCAGCTTGCGGGGGGGTGGCTACACCTTC. Amino acid sequence: CASSLRGGGYTF.

The chain links TRBV10-3 to TRBJ2-1; 13 bases fit TRBD2. Germline values: CDR1 ENHRY, CDR2 SYGVKD. There are 19 residues in the CDR3. Trimming removed 3 bases from V and 9 bases from J; junction bases left unmatched: 17. Here the CDR3 DNA reads TGTGCCATCAGTGATACCGGGACTAGCGGGGTGACGAAGATGCGTGAGCAGTTCTTC. It translates to CAISDTGTSGVTKMREQFF.

The chain recombines TRBV7-2 with TRBJ2-1; D is perhaps TRBD1 (5 bases). CDR1 and CDR2 from the germline V gene are SGHTA and FQGNSA. V was shortened by 2 bases and J by 2 bases, with 13 bases between the two germline ends. The CDR3 runs 16 residues. For the CDR3, the DNA is TGTGCCAGCAGCTTAAAGTTCCAGGGTGCCTACAATGAGCAGTTCTTC. The encoded protein is CASSLKFQGAYNEQFF. Together with reference TRBV7-2 and TRBJ2-1, the CDR3 gives the full variable domain: GAGVSQSPSNKVTEKGKDVELRCDPISGHTALYWYRQSLGQGLEFLIYFQGNSAPDKSGLPSDRFSAERTGGSVSTLTIQRTQQEDSAVYLCASSLKFQGAYNEQFFGPGTRLTVL.

This chain links TRBV30 with TRBJ2-2, with 8 bases fitting TRBD1. CDR3 length: 13 amino acids. With 5 bases clipped from V and 7 bases from J, the junction kept 6 bases outside the gene matches. Germline loops: CDR1 GTSNPN, CDR2 SVGIG (reference sequence). The CDR3 region has the DNA TGTGCCTGGCAGGGGGCTGGAATCGGGGAGCTGTTTTTT. It encodes CAWQGAGIGELFF.

The rearrangement uses TRBV2 and TRBJ1-1; 7 bases map to TRBD1. CDR1 is SNHLY and CDR2 is FYNNEI in the germline V gene. The CDR3 runs to 14 residues. Trimming took 7 bases from V and 2 from J; bases not matched to a gene: 7. CDR3 DNA sequence: TGTGCCAGCAAGGGGGACAGCCGAAACACTGAAGCTTTCTTT. Protein: CASKGDSRNTEAFF.

The J gene is TRBJ2-5, the V gene TRBV6-5, with D possibly TRBD2 on 5 matching bases. Germline V CDR1 and CDR2: MNHEY, SVGAGI. With 2 bases removed from V and 7 bases from J, the gap between germline ends came to 14 bases. The CDR3 extends over 14 amino acids. CDR3 sequence: CASSYRGLNPTQYF. DNA for the CDR3: TGTGCCAGCAGTTACCGCGGGCTAAATCCGACCCAGTACTTC.

The chain links TRBV10-3 to TRBJ1-2; TRBD1 matches at 7 bases. The CDR3 totals 14 residues. Germline-derived CDR1 and CDR2 are ENHRY and SYGVKD. The V gene end was trimmed by 3 bases and the J gene end by 4 bases; junction bases not matched to a gene: 5. CDR3 nucleotide sequence: TGTGCCATCAGTGAAGGGACAGACATCTATGGCTACACCTTC. It encodes CAISEGTDIYGYTF.